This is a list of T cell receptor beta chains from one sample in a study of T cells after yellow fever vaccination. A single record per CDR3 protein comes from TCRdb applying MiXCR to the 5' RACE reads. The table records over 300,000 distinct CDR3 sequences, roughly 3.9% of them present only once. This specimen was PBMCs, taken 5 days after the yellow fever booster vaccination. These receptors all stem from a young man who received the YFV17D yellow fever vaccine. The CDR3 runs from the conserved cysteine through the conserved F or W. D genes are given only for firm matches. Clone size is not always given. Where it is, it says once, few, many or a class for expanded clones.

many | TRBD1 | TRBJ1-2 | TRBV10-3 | CAITEGQSNYGYTF | TGTGCCATCACCGAGGGACAGTCTAACTATGGCTACACCTTC
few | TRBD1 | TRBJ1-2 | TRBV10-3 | CAIDGTGSYGYTF | TGTGCCATCGATGGGACAGGGAGCTATGGCTACACCTTC
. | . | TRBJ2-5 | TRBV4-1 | CASSQVGAETQYF | TGCGCCAGCAGCCAAGTGGGAGCAGAGACCCAGTACTTC
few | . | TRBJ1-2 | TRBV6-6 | CASSYSEGTYGYTF | TGTGCCAGCAGTTACTCAGAGGGCACCTATGGCTACACCTTC
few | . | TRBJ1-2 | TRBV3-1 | CASSQGLTNYGYTF | TGTGCCAGCAGCCAGGGCTTGACTAACTATGGCTACACCTTC
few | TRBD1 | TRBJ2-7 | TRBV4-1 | CASSQEGGAYEQYF | TGCGCCAGCAGCCAAGAAGGGGGCGCCTACGAGCAGTACTTC
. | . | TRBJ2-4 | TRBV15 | CATSWGGAEAKNIQYF | TGTGCCACCAGCTGGGGGGGGGCAGAAGCCAAAAACATTCAGTACTTC
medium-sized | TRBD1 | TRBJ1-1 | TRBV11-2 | CASSLDRVYTEAFF | TGTGCCAGCAGTTTAGACAGGGTCTACACTGAAGCTTTCTTT
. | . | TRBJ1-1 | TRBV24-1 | CATSVGTEAFF | TGTGCCACCAGTGTGGGCACTGAAGCTTTCTTT
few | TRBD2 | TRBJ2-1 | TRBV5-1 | CASRTAGVKNEQFF | TGCGCCAGCAGGACAGCGGGGGTCAAAAATGAGCAGTTCTTC
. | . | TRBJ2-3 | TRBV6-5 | CASSYSIWGAFDTQYF | TGTGCCAGCAGTTACTCGATCTGGGGCGCGTTCGATACGCAGTATTTT
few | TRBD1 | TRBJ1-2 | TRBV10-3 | CAISHRGGNSNYGYTF | TGTGCCATCAGTCACAGGGGTGGCAACTCTAACTATGGCTACACCTTC
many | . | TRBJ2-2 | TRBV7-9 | CASSFLKRSNTGELFF | TGTGCCAGCAGCTTTTTAAAGCGGTCAAACACCGGGGAGCTGTTTTTT
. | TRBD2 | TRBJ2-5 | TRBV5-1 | CASQRGAQETQYF | TGCGCCAGCCAGCGGGGGGCCCAAGAGACCCAGTACTTC
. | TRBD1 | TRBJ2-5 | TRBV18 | CASSPDRASQYF | TGTGCCAGCTCACCCGACAGGGCGTCCCAGTACTTC
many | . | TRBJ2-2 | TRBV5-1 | CASSPTHGTGELFF | TGCGCCAGCAGCCCTACCCACGGCACCGGGGAGCTGTTTTTT
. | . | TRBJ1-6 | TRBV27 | CASSLGRGFWNSPLHF | TGTGCCAGCAGCCTTGGTAGAGGCTTTTGGAATTCACCCCTCCACTTT
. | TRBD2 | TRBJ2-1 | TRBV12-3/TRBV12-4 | CASSPYQAGGDNEQFF | TGTGCCAGCAGTCCGTACCAAGCGGGGGGGGACAATGAGCAGTTCTTC
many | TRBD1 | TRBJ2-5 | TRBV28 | CASSREGTDARETQYF | TGTGCCAGCAGCCGCGAGGGGACAGACGCTCGAGAGACCCAGTACTTC
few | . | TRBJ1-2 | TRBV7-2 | CASSPDWSYGYTF | TGTGCCAGCAGCCCCGACTGGAGCTATGGCTACACCTTC
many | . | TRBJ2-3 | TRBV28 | CASSLAGSRDTQYF | TGTGCCAGCAGTTTAGCTGGGTCGAGAGATACGCAGTATTTT
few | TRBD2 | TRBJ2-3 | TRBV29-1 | CSVQRGASRGYTQYF | TGCAGCGTCCAGCGGGGGGCTAGCCGGGGGTATACGCAGTATTTT
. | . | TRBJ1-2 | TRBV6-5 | CASSYSPGAGYGYTF | TGTGCCAGCAGTTACTCCCCGGGCGCGGGGTATGGCTACACCTTC
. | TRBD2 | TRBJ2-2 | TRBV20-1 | CSASSSGGYTGELFF | TGCAGTGCTAGTTCCAGCGGGGGGTACACCGGGGAGCTGTTTTTT
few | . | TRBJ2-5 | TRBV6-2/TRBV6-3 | CASTLTEKEETQYF | TGTGCCAGCACTTTGACTGAGAAGGAAGAGACCCAGTACTTC
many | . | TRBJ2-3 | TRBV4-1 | CASSQGGTADTQYF | TGCGCCAGCAGCCAAGGGGGGACCGCAGATACGCAGTATTTT
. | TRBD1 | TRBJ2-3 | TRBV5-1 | CASGWTGPQYF | TGCGCCAGCGGATGGACAGGGCCGCAGTATTTT
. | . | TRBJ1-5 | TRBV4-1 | CASSQDQGYQPQHF | TGCGCCAGCAGCCAAGATCAGGGGTACCAGCCCCAGCATTTT
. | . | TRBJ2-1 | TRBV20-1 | CSASESASSYNEQFF | TGCAGTGCTAGCGAATCGGCGAGCTCCTACAATGAGCAGTTCTTC
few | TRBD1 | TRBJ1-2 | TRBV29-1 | CSGSTGTNYGYTF | TGCAGCGGCTCGACAGGGACTAACTATGGCTACACCTTC
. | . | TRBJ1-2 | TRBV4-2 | CASSQDYREVPGGYTF | TGTGCCAGCAGCCAAGATTACAGGGAGGTCCCCGGTGGCTACACCTTC
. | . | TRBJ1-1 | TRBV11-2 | CASSLIRGSSTEAFF | TGTGCCAGCAGCTTAATTAGAGGGTCCAGCACTGAAGCTTTCTTT
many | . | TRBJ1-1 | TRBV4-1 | CASSQDSVAFF | TGCGCCAGCAGCCAAGATTCGGTAGCTTTCTTT
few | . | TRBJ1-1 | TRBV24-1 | CATSETGNTEAFF | TGTGCCACCAGTGAGACAGGGAACACTGAAGCTTTCTTT
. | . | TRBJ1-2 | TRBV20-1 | CSARKGFGTNYGYTF | TGCAGTGCTAGAAAGGGGTTTGGCACTAACTATGGCTACACCTTC
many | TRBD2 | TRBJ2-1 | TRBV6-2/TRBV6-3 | CASNGGGYNEQFF | TGTGCCAGCAATGGGGGGGGCTACAATGAGCAGTTCTTC
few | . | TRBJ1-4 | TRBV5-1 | CASRDSHEKLFF | TGCGCCAGCAGGGACAGTCATGAAAAACTGTTTTTT
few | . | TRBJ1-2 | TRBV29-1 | CSVEVGPDYGYTF | TGCAGCGTTGAAGTTGGGCCGGACTATGGCTACACCTTC
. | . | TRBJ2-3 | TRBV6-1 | CASSEAAGLDTQYF | TGTGCCAGCAGTGAAGCTGCCGGTTTGGATACGCAGTATTTT
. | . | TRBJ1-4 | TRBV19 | CASSSPGRHNEKLFF | TGTGCCAGTAGTTCACCGGGACGGCATAATGAAAAACTGTTTTTT
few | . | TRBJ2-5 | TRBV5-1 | CASSHGTSQETQYF | TGCGCCAGCAGTCACGGGACATCGCAAGAGACCCAGTACTTC
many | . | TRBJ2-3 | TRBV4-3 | CASSQAAGRTDTQYF | TGCGCCAGCAGCCAAGCCGCAGGGAGGACAGATACGCAGTATTTT
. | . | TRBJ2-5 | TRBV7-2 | CAAGETQYF | TGTGCCGCGGGGGAGACCCAGTACTTC
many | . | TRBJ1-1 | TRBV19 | CASSSPQAYTEAFF | TGTGCCAGTAGTAGTCCCCAAGCATACACTGAAGCTTTCTTT
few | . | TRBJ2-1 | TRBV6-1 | CASSEGSPSGGFEQFF | TGTGCCAGCAGTGAAGGGTCGCCATCTGGGGGGTTTGAGCAGTTCTTC